The 20 T cell receptor beta chains below were found in one sample sequenced in a study of T cells in Graves' hyperthyroidism and ophthalmopathy. RNA transcripts were the template for amplifying TCR beta CDR3 regions. Using the HTBI primer set, a first-round RT-PCR was run on the TCR CDR3. MiXCR was run by TCRdb on the multiplex PCR reads, yielding one entry per CDR3 protein. The sample shows under 400,000 distinct CDR3 sequences, around 13% of them seen only once. Sequenced: blood. These receptors all stem from a woman younger than 35 with Graves' hyperthyroidism.

This clonotype was found many times. The chain links TRBV10-3 to TRBJ1-1; D unresolved. V was shortened by 2 bases and J by 1 base, with 5 bases between the two germline ends. The CDR3 covers 13 residues. Germline values: CDR1 ENHRY, CDR2 SYGVKD. CDR3 sequence: CAISEVPNTEAFF. DNA for the CDR3: TGTGCCATCAGTGAGGTGCCGAACACTGAAGCTTTCTTT.

The table lists this clonotype with many counts. The CDR3 reads CASSFGQRNQPQHF. The CDR3, as DNA: TGTGCCAGCAGTTTCGGGCAGAGGAATCAGCCCCAGCATTTT. The chain uses TRBV12-3 or TRBV12-4 and TRBJ1-5; D not certain. This CDR3 comprises 14 residues. Trimming removed 3 bases at V and 4 bases at J, with 10 bases between.

This clonotype was recorded a few times. In DNA, the CDR3 is TGCAGTGCTAGAGAACTAGCGCGTGGGATGCTGGAGTTCTTC. Its protein product is CSARELARGMLEFF. The genes are TRBV20-1 and TRBJ2-1, with 7 nucleotides matching TRBD2. V lost 0 bases and J lost 14; bases outside the gene matches: 13. The V gene's germline CDR1 is DFQATT and CDR2 SNEGSKA (reference sequence). The CDR3 length is 14 residues.

V gene TRBV9 combines with J gene TRBJ1-2; 9 bases align to TRBD1. The CDR3 totals 16 residues. The J segment lost 7 bases and the V segment lost 5 bases, leaving 15 bases of the junction unmatched. CDR1 and CDR2 from the germline V gene are SGDLS and YYNGEE. Here the CDR3 reads CASRGGGTGRERGYTF. The CDR3 coding sequence is TGTGCCAGCAGGGGGGGGGGGACAGGGCGCGAGCGTGGCTACACCTTC. Looking up the rest from reference TRBV9 and TRBJ1-2 gives the full variable domain: DSGVTQTPKHLITATGQRVTLRCSPRSGDLSVYWYQQSLDQGLQFLIQYYNGEERAKGNILERFSAQQFPDLHSELNLSSLELGDSALYFCASRGGGTGRERGYTFGSGTRLTVV.

The chain links TRBV9 to TRBJ2-7, with 9 bases lining up with TRBD2. CDR3 length: 14 amino acids. The junction had 6 bases not matched to a gene; V was cut back by 3 bases and J by 5 bases. In germline, CDR1 is SGDLS, CDR2 YYNGEE. CDR3 bases: TGTGCCAGCAGCGCATCTAGCGGGGAGGACGAGCAGTACTTC. This sequence encodes CASSASSGEDEQYF.

This clonotype was observed many times. The chain joins TRBV6-1 to TRBJ1-2, with D hard to call. CDR1 and CDR2 from the germline V gene are MNHNS and SASEGT. V was shortened by 0 bases and J by 6 bases, with 8 bases between the two germline ends. The CDR3 sequence is 13 residues long. This CDR3 is CASSEALTDGYTF. DNA of the CDR3: TGTGCCAGCAGTGAAGCCCTGACGGATGGCTACACCTTC.

J is TRBJ2-1 and V is TRBV6-1; perhaps TRBD1 as D (5 bases). Per germline, CDR1 MNHNS and CDR2 SASEGT. CDR3 length equals 13 residues. The germline V and J ends were trimmed by 5 bases and 9 bases, with 14 bases remaining between them. Here the CDR3 DNA reads TGTGCCAGCAGTACTTACGCGCAGGGTGAGCAGTTCTTC. Translating gives CASSTYAQGEQFF.

This clonotype has ten or more counts. The CDR3 loop is CASSEAPSGGGYEQYF. The CDR3 DNA is TGTGCCAGCAGTGAAGCCCCTAGCGGGGGGGGCTACGAGCAGTACTTC. The V gene is TRBV6-1, the J gene TRBJ2-7, with 12 bases identical to TRBD2. Germline V CDR1 and CDR2: MNHNS, SASEGT. Germline trimming cut 0 bases from V and 3 bases from J; bases unmatched to any gene: 3. The length of the CDR3 is 16 residues.

The V call is TRBV15, the J call TRBJ1-2; D might be TRBD1 (6 bases). The V gene's germline CDR1 is LNHNV and CDR2 YYDKDF (reference sequence). The CDR3 is 14 residues long. Trimming took 0 bases from V and 7 from J, leaving 12 bases between them. The CDR3, as DNA: TGTGCCACCAGCAGAGATCCGGGGGCTAGTGGCTACACCTTC. Residues: CATSRDPGASGYTF.

This chain uses TRBV9 with TRBJ1-5; D not certain. This CDR3 spans 14 amino acids. V was cut by 0 bases and J by 1 base, with 5 bases left in between. Germline V gene lookup returns CDR1 SGDLS and CDR2 YYNGEE. The CDR3, as DNA: TGTGCCAGCAGCGTAGGGTCAAGCAATCAGCCCCAGCATTTT. It yields the protein CASSVGSSNQPQHF.

In this sample, this clonotype turned up many times. The chain is built from TRBV2 and TRBJ2-5, with a weak D call TRBD2 (5 bases). Germline V gene sequence: CDR1 SNHLY, CDR2 FYNNEI. V was cut by 7 bases and J by 2 bases, with 14 bases left in between. CDR3 length: 14 amino acids. The chain's CDR3 is CASNLLVKQETQYF. Written as DNA, the CDR3 is TGTGCCAGCAACTTACTAGTGAAACAAGAGACCCAGTACTTC.

Only a few counts were recorded for this clonotype. The chain joins TRBV5-1 to TRBJ2-5, with TRBD1 matching over 7 bases. The CDR3 runs to 15 residues. Per the germline V gene, CDR1 is SGHRS and CDR2 is YFSETQ. J lost 2 bases, V lost 4 bases, and 8 bases had no gene match. As DNA, the CDR3 is TGCGCCAGCAGCGACCCCAGGGGGACACAAGAGACCCAGTACTTC. Amino acids: CASSDPRGTQETQYF.

This clonotype was seen more than once but under ten times. The rearrangement uses TRBV4-2 and TRBJ2-7, with D unresolved. Germline values: CDR1 LGHNA, CDR2 YNFKEQ. The V gene lost 5 bases and the J gene lost 2 bases, with 13 bases spanning the gap. CDR3 length: 14 amino acids. The CDR3 region is CASSGPGSAYEQYF. In DNA form, the CDR3 reads TGTGCCAGCAGCGGACCAGGAAGTGCCTACGAGCAGTACTTC.

Concerning this clonotype itself: Because it lacks the conserved phenylalanine or tryptophan at the end, this CDR3 is likely a read error. V is TRBV3-1 and J is TRBJ1-6; no clear D gene. The CDR3 is 14 residues long. V lost 4 bases and J 7 bases, leaving 11 bases between the germline ends. Germline V gene lookup returns CDR1 LGHDT and CDR2 YNNKEL (reference sequence). In nucleotides, the CDR3 is TGTGCCAGCAGCCTGACACTAGAAAATTCACCCCTCCACCTT. This codes for CASSLTLENSPLHL.

A remark on this clonotype: A much larger clone sits a single nucleotide away, making a read error possible. The chain employs TRBV6-1 and TRBJ1-1; no clear D. CDR1 MNHNS and CDR2 SASEGT come from the germline V gene. The CDR3 has 14 residues. The CDR3 protein is CAGRSPSLNTEAFF. The CDR3 DNA sequence: TGTGCCGGCAGGTCACCCTCCCTGAACACTGAAGCTTTCTTT.

The rearrangement joins TRBV30 to TRBJ2-7, with D unclear. This CDR3 comprises 13 residues. CDR1 and CDR2 (germline): GTSNPN, SVGIG (reference sequence). V lost 2 bases and J 6 bases, leaving 14 bases between the germline ends. This CDR3 reads CAWSLGVRSEQYF. The CDR3 region has the DNA TGTGCCTGGAGTCTCGGCGTCCGAAGCGAGCAGTACTTC.

This clonotype was detected ten times or more. This chain connects TRBV5-1 to TRBJ2-1; tentative D call: TRBD1 (8 bases). The CDR3 has 15 amino acids. Germline-derived CDR1 and CDR2 are SGHRS and YFSETQ. Trimming removed 0 bases at V and 4 bases at J, with 11 bases between. The CDR3 DNA reads as TGCGCCAGCAGCTTGGAACAGGGGGGGTACAATGAGCAGTTCTTC. Protein: CASSLEQGGYNEQFF.

The sample holds many counts of this clonotype. The chain employs TRBV28 and TRBJ1-2; D is undetermined. Germline CDR1 reads MDHEN; CDR2 reads SYDVKM. V lost 5 bases to trimming and J lost 4 bases, with 8 bases between them. The CDR3 sequence is 12 residues long. The CDR3 DNA sequence: TGTGCCAGCAGTAGGGAATTCTATGGCTACACCTTC. Translated: CASSREFYGYTF.

This clonotype was detected many times. The V call is TRBV6-2 or TRBV6-3, the J call TRBJ1-1; D might be TRBD1 (5 bases). The CDR3 runs to 13 residues. V was trimmed by 7 bases and J by 3 bases, leaving 12 bases between them. Germline CDR1 is MNHEY and CDR2 is SVGEGT. This CDR3 is CASTPGGYTEAFF. In nucleotides, the CDR3 is TGTGCCAGCACCCCGGGGGGGTACACTGAAGCTTTCTTT.

The V and J genes are TRBV19 and TRBJ1-5; D gene uncertain. CDR1 and CDR2 from the germline V gene are LNHDA and SQIVND (reference sequence). Trimming left V 7 bases short and J 3 bases short, with 13 bases between. CDR3 length equals 14 residues. The CDR3 sequence is CASTSGQVNQPQHF. Here the CDR3 DNA reads TGTGCCAGTACTTCAGGTCAGGTCAATCAGCCCCAGCATTTT.